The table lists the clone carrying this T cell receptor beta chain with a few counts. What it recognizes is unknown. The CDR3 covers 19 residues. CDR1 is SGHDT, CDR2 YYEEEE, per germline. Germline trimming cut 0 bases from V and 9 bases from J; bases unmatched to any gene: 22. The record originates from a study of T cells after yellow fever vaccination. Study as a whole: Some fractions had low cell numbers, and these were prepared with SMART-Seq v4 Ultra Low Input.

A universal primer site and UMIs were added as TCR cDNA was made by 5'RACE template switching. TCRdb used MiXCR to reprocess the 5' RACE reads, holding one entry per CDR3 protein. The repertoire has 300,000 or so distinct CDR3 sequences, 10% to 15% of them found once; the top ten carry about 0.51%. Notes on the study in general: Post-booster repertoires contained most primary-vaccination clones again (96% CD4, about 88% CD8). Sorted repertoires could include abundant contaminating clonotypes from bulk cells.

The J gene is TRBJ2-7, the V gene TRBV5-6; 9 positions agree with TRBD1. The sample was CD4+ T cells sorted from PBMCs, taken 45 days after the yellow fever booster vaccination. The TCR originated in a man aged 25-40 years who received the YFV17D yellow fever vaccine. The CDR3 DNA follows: TGTGCCAGCAGCTTGGGATTTTGGGATCGGACAGGGGACATACGAGGGCAGTACTTC. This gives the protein CASSLGFWDRTGDIRGQYF.